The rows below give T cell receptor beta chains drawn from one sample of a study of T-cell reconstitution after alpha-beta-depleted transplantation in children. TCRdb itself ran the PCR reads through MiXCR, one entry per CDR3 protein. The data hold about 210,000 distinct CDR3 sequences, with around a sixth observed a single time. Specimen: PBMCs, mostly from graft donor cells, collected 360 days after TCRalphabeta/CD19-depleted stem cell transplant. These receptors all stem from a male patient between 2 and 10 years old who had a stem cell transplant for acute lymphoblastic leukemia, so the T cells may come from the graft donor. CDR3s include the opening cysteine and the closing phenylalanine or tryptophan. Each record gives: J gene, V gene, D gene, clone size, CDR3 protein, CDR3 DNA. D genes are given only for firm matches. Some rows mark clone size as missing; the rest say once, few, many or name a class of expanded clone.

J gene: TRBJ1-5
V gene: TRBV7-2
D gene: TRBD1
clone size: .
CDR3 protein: CASSQTPGQGANQPQHF
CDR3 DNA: TGTGCCAGCAGCCAAACCCCGGGACAGGGGGCGAATCAGCCCCAGCATTTT

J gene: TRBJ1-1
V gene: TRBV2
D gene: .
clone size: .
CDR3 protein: CASSGEGNTEAFF
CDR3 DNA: TGTGCCAGCAGCGGTGAGGGGAACACTGAAGCTTTCTTT

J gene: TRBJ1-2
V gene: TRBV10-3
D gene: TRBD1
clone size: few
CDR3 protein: CAISAGQGAGGYTF
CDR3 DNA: TGTGCCATCAGTGCCGGACAGGGGGCTGGTGGCTACACCTTC

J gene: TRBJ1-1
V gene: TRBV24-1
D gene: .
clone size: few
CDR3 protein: CATSDVGSEAFF
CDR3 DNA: TGTGCCACCAGTGATGTCGGGAGTGAAGCTTTCTTT

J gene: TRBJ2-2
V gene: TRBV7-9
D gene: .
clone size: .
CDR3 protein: CASIWGADTGELFF
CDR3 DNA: TGTGCCAGCATTTGGGGCGCAGACACCGGGGAGCTGTTTTTT

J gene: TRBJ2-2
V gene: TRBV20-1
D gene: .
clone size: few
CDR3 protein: CSASRLENTGELFF
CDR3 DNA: TGCAGTGCTAGCCGACTGGAGAACACCGGGGAGCTGTTTTTT

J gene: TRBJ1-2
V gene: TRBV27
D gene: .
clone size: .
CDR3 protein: CASSLVGGFYGYTF
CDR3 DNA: TGTGCCAGCAGTTTAGTAGGCGGATTCTATGGCTACACCTTC

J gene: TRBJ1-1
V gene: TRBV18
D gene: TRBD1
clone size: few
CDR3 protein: CASSPLPGGNTEAFF
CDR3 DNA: TGTGCCAGCTCACCGTTGCCAGGGGGGAACACTGAAGCTTTCTTT

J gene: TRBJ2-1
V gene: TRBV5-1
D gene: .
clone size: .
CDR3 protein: CASSLIPGERSNEQFF
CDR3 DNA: TGCGCCAGCAGCTTAATACCAGGGGAAAGGAGCAATGAGCAGTTCTTC

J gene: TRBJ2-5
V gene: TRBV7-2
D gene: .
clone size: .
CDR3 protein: CASSPTGTQYF
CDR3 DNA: TGTGCCAGCAGCCCGACAGGGACCCAGTACTTC

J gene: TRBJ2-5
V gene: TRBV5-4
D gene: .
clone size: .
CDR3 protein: CASSFDSQETQYF
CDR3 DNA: TGTGCCAGCAGCTTCGACAGCCAAGAGACCCAGTACTTC

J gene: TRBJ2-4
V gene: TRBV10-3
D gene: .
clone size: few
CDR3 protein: CAKPNPRRLILAKNIQYF
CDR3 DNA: TGTGCCAAACCCAACCCCCGTAGATTAATTTTAGCCAAAAACATTCAGTACTTC

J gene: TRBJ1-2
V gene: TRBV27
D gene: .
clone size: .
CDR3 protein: CASSLQWDASAYGYTF
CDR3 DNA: TGTGCCAGCAGTTTACAATGGGACGCTTCTGCTTATGGCTACACCTTC

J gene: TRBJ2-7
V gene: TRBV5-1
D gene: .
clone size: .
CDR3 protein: CASSLNEAKPYYEQYF
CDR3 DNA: TGCGCCAGCAGCTTGAATGAGGCCAAGCCCTACTACGAGCAGTACTTC

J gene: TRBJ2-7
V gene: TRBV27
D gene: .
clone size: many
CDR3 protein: CATMGRGAYVYEQYF
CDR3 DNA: TGTGCCACCATGGGGAGGGGGGCCTATGTCTACGAGCAGTACTTC

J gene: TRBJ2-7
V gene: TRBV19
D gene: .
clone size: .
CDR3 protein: CATSAGSYEQYF
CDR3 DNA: TGTGCCACTTCTGCAGGCTCCTACGAGCAGTACTTC

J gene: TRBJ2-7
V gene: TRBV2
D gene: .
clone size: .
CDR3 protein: CASGQSYEQYF
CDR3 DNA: TGTGCCAGCGGACAGTCCTACGAGCAGTACTTC

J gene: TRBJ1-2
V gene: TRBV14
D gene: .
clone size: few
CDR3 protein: CASQGTYGYTF
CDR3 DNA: TGTGCCAGCCAGGGGACCTATGGCTACACCTTC

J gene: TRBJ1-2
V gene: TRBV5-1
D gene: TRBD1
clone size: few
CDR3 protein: CASDRGPPFYGYTF
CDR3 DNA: TGCGCCAGCGACAGGGGCCCACCGTTCTATGGCTACACCTTC

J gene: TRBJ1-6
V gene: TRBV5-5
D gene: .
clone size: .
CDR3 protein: CASSNFGARNNSPLHF
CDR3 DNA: TGTGCCAGCAGCAACTTCGGGGCGCGGAATAATTCACCCCTCCACTTT

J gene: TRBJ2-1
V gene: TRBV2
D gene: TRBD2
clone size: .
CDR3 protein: CASGLGLAVNEQFF
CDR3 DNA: TGTGCCAGCGGGCTTGGGCTAGCGGTAAATGAGCAGTTCTTC

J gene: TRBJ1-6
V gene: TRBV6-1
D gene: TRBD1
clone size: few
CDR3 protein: CASKDRSGSPLHF
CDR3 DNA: TGTGCCAGCAAGGACAGGTCGGGGTCACCCCTCCACTTT

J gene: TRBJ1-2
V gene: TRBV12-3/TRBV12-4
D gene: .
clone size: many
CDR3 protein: CASSSRVGTSIYGYTF
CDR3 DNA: TGTGCCAGCAGTTCAAGGGTAGGGACAAGCATCTATGGCTACACCTTC

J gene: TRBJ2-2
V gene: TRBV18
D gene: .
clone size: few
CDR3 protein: CASSPLDGTGELFF
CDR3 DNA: TGTGCCAGCTCACCCCTCGACGGCACCGGGGAGCTGTTTTTT

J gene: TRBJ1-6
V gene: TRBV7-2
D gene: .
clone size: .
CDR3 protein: CASSLAGRGAPLHF
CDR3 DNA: TGTGCCAGCAGCTTAGCAGGTCGTGGGGCACCCCTCCACTTT

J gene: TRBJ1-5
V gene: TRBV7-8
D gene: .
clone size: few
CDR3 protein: CASSPHRDQPQHF
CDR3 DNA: TGTGCCAGCAGCCCACACCGAGATCAGCCCCAGCATTTT

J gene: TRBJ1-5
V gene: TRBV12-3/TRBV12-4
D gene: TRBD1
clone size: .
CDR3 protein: CASSLGQGFSQPQHF
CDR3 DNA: TGTGCCAGCAGTTTGGGACAGGGGTTTAGTCAGCCCCAGCATTTT

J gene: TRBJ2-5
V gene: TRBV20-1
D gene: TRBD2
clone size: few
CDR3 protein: CSALILAGGETQYF
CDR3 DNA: TGCAGTGCTCTAATACTAGCGGGGGGGGAGACCCAGTACTTC

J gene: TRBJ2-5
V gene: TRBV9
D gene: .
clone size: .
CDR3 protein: CASSVAPGQQGETQYF
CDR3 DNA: TGTGCCAGCAGCGTAGCCCCGGGACAACAAGGGGAGACCCAGTACTTC

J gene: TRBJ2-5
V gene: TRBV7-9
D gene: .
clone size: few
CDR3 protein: CASSWRTEETQYF
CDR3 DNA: TGTGCCAGCAGCTGGCGGACAGAAGAGACCCAGTACTTC

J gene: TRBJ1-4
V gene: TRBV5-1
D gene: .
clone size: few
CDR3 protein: CASATGRNEKLFF
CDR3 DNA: TGCGCCAGCGCTACGGGCAGGAATGAAAAACTGTTTTTT

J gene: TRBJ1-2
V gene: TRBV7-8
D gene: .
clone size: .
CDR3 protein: CASSLARGIYGYTF
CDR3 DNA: TGTGCCAGCAGCTTAGCGCGGGGGATCTATGGCTACACCTTC

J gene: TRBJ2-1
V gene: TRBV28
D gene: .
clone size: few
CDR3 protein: CASSFLRGGLFF
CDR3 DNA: TGTGCCAGCAGTTTCCTTAGGGGGGGGTTGTTCTTC

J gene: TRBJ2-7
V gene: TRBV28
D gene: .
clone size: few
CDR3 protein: CATATFSSYEQYF
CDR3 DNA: TGTGCCACCGCGACCTTCAGCTCCTACGAGCAGTACTTC

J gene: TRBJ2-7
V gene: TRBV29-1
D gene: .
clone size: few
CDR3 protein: CSVRGTYEQYF
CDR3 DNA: TGCAGCGTGAGGGGGACCTACGAGCAGTACTTC

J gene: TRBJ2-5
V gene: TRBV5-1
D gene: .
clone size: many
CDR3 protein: CASSLEETQYF
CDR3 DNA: TGCGCCAGCAGCTTGGAAGAGACCCAGTACTTC

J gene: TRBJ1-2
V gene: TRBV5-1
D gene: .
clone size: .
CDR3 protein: CASRMGEDYGYTF
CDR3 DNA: TGCGCCAGCAGGATGGGGGAGGACTATGGCTACACCTTC

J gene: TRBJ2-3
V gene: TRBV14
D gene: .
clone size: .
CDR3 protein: CASSQAFGLHPSTDTQYF
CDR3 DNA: TGTGCCAGCAGCCAAGCGTTCGGCCTCCACCCTAGCACAGATACGCAGTATTTT

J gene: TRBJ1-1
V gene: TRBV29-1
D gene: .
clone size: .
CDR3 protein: CSVEGRGSSRNTEAFF
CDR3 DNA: TGCAGCGTTGAGGGACGGGGGTCTTCTCGTAACACTGAAGCTTTCTTT

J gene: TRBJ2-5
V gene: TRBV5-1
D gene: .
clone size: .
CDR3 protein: CASRGQAGETQYF
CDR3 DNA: TGCGCCAGCCGGGGGCAGGCGGGAGAGACCCAGTACTTC

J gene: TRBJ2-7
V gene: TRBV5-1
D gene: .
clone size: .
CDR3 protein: CASSVWTESPYEQYF
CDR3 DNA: TGCGCCAGCAGCGTATGGACAGAAAGCCCCTACGAGCAGTACTTC

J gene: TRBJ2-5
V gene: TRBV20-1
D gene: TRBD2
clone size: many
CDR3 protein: CSARDLGPQRGEETQYF
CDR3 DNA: TGCAGTGCTAGAGATCTTGGCCCCCAGCGGGGTGAGGAGACCCAGTACTTC

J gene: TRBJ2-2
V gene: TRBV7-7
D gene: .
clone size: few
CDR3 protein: CASSFGTDTGELFF
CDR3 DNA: TGTGCTAGCAGCTTCGGGACTGACACCGGGGAGCTGTTTTTT

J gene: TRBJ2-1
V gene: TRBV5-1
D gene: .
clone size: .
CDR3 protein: CASSSGPFPPMGEQFF
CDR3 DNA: TGCGCCAGCAGTAGCGGACCCTTCCCCCCAATGGGTGAGCAGTTCTTC

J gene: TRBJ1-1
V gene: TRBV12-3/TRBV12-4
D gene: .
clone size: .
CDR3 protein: CASSRLQGGDTEAFF
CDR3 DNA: TGTGCCAGCAGCCGTCTGCAGGGAGGGGACACTGAAGCTTTCTTT

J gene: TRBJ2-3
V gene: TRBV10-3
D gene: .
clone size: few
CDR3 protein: CAISGEPMNADTQYF
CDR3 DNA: TGTGCCATCAGTGGGGAACCCATGAACGCAGATACGCAGTATTTT

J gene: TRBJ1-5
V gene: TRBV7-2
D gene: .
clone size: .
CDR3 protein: CASSRDRSYQPQHF
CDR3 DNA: TGTGCCAGCAGCCGGGACCGGTCCTATCAGCCCCAGCATTTT

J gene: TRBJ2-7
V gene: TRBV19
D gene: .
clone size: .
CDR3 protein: CASSSHGTADYEQYF
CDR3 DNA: TGTGCCAGTAGCTCCCACGGGACGGCCGATTACGAGCAGTACTTC

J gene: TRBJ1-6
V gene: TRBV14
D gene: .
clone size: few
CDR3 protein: CASSQVAGSHNSPLHF
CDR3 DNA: TGTGCCAGCAGCCAAGTCGCGGGATCCCATAATTCACCCCTCCACTTT

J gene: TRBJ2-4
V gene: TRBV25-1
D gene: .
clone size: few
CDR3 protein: CASSPVQSAKNIQYF
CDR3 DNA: TGTGCCAGCAGTCCCGTACAGTCAGCCAAAAACATTCAGTACTTC

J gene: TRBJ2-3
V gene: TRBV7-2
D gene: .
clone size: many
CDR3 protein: CASSLPGRTDTQYF
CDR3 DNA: TGTGCCAGCAGCTTACCCGGGCGCACAGATACGCAGTATTTT